A single T cell receptor (beta chain) is shown here with its context. This clone was seen a single time. Its antigen target is currently unknown. The record has no base qualities; no much larger clone is one base away. This specimen belongs to a study of blood T cell repertoires in COVID-19 (dated by TCRdb to 2020 to 2022). Broadly, across the study: The collaborator samples originated in the United States, Italy and Spain and spanned the acute and convalescent phases of COVID-19. A de-identified subject ID, COVID-19 status, age in years and sex were almost always included in the sample metadata. The repertoires were released in a freely available public database meant as a resource for research on the immune response to SARS-CoV-2. The material from the prospective study consisted of cDNA or gDNA derived from T cells, B-cell-depleted T cells, or PBMCs. Where available, HLA class I and class II types were taken from metadata supplied by the sample provider and were not determined by assay-based typing. The samples were drawn from two sources: the first 160 participants of the ongoing ImmuneRACE study, and 1,254 subjects contributed by 6 global collaborators. Deeply sampled blood TCRbeta repertoires from subjects exposed to, actively infected with, or recovered from COVID-19 were included in the dataset. Paper-wide results and their limitations: The quantity of clinical and demographic metadata differed by source and by participant and was supplied without curation.

CDR1 is given as MNHEY and CDR2 as SVGEGT, both from the germline V gene. At the junction V is shortened by 5 bases and J by 4 bases, with 2 bases in between. The CDR3 numbers 10 residues from cysteine through phenylalanine. Only the CDR3 part of the read is kept: 30 bases, read in frame from the first base. The immunoSEQ Assay, a bias-controlled multiplex PCR, was used to amplify TCRbeta CDR3 regions from genomic DNA. The paper's processing steps were these. Nucleated cell counts per sample were estimated from amplification of reference gene primers within the assay. To quantify the absolute abundance of each unique TCRbeta CDR3 rearrangement, sequence reads were collapsed and filtered. Productive Simpson clonality was computed per sample as the square root of Simpson's diversity index over productive rearrangements. TCRdb retrieved this table from immuneACCESS and kept in-frame rearrangements only. Not all clones are present; in checked studies, unresolved V genes account for under half, and no reason is known for the remainder. V, J and clone size derive from that table, while D and trimming were established from the DNA sequence. In this sample the table shows about 51,000 clones, roughly 86% of which occur a single time. The ten top clones hold over 3.5% of the sample.

Each collaborating institution followed its own protocols to collect whole blood in K2EDTA tubes. For TCRbeta analysis, collaborators shipped samples as frozen whole blood, isolated PBMCs, or DNA extracted from either of those sample types. The chain is assembled from TRBV6-2 or TRBV6-3 and TRBJ2-5; the D gene identity is not certain. The TCR comes from a man older than 75 with active COVID-19. The specimen sequenced was peripheral blood. Read as DNA, the sequence is TGTGCCAGCAGTCGAGAGACCCAGTACTTC. Its translation reads: CASSRETQYF.